This T cell receptor (beta chain) is drawn from a study of T cell responses to AZD1222 COVID-19 vaccine. The repertoire was sequenced with immunoSEQ multiplex PCR; TCRdb's copy has only in-frame clones and lacks some. The sample lists roughly 200,000 clones, just over 85% occurring once. The CDR3 is 13 residues long. Germline assignment: CDR1 SNHLY and CDR2 FYNNEI. V lost 11 bases, J lost 8 bases, and 6 bases stayed unmatched. V usage is TRBV2 and J usage is TRBJ2-1, with 13 bases fitting TRBD2. The sequence came from an adult in good health. The sequencing used peripheral blood, collected on day 0 of AZD1222 vaccination. The CDR3: CAGRGTSGDEQFF. Here the CDR3 DNA reads TGTGCCGGAAGGGGGACTAGCGGGGATGAGCAGTTCTTC.